One and the same sample provided the 32 T cell receptor beta chains below, sequenced in a study of technical replicates of blood from a few donors. Measured with immunoSEQ multiplex PCR; TCRdb has only the in-frame clones, and not every one. The table lists approximately 76,000 clones, around 90% of them singletons. The sample consisted of T cells isolated from PBMCs. The receptor source for this set is a human donor in good health.

The chain carries TRBV25-1 and TRBJ1-1, with TRBD1 matching 7 bases. The CDR3 sequence is 12 residues long. CDR1 and CDR2 from the germline V gene are MGHDK and SYGVNS. V shed 7 bases, J shed 8 bases, and the junction held 7 bases outside the gene matches. The CDR3 nucleotides are TGTGCCAGCAAAACGGACAGGCAAGAAGCTTTCTTT. Its protein is CASKTDRQEAFF.

This clone showed up just once. The chain is built from TRBV28 and TRBJ2-1, with D tentatively TRBD1 (5 bases). CDR3 length equals 14 residues. From germline, CDR1 is MDHEN and CDR2 SYDVKM. Trimming left V 3 bases short and J 5 bases short, with 11 bases between. The CDR3 here is CASSLGRADNEQFF. CDR3 bases: TGTGCCAGCAGTTTGGGCAGGGCTGACAATGAGCAGTTCTTC. The full variable domain, rest sourced from reference TRBV28 and TRBJ2-1, is DVKVTQSSRYLVKRTGEKVFLECVQDMDHENMFWYRQDPGLGLRLIYFSYDVKMKEKGDIPEGYSVSREKKERFSLILESASTNQTSMYLCASSLGRADNEQFFGPGTRLTVL.

V usage is TRBV19 and J usage is TRBJ2-7, with D maybe TRBD2 (5 bases). The CDR3 has 14 residues. Trimming pared 4 bases from V and 7 bases from J, leaving 17 bases between. Germline V lookup: CDR1 LNHDA, CDR2 SQIVND (reference sequence). The chain's CDR3 is CASSTRSGLLEQYF. The CDR3 DNA follows: TGTGCCAGTAGTACCCGCTCGGGGTTGTTGGAGCAGTACTTC. Based on the CDR3 plus reference TRBV19 and TRBJ2-7, the full variable domain is DGGITQSPKYLFRKEGQNVTLSCEQNLNHDAMYWYRQDPGQGLRLIYYSQIVNDFQKGDIAEGYSVSREKKESFPLTVTSAQKNPTAFYLCASSTRSGLLEQYFGPGTRLTVT.

The rearrangement uses TRBV27 and TRBJ1-1; 7 nucleotides match TRBD1. V lost 6 bases and J lost 6; bases outside the gene matches: 10. The CDR3 extends over 14 amino acids. CDR1 is MNHEY, CDR2 SMNVEV, per germline (reference sequence). CDR3 nucleotides: TGTGCCAGCAGCATCGCACAGGGGAGGTCTGAAGCTTTCTTT. The encoded protein is CASSIAQGRSEAFF.

J is TRBJ1-2 and V is TRBV9; unclear D gene. The CDR3 is 15 amino acids. Germline CDR1 reads SGDLS; CDR2 reads YYNGEE. Trimming shortened V by 0 bases and J by 2 bases, and 11 bases separated the two germline ends. The CDR3 bases are TGTGCCAGCAGCGTAGGAAATACTCTGAACTATGGCTACACCTTC. Translated, it gives CASSVGNTLNYGYTF.

This sequence joins TRBV10-1 and TRBJ2-2; 8 bases agree with TRBD2. V lost 4 bases to trimming and J lost 7 bases; unmatched junction nucleotides: 11. This CDR3 region has 16 residues. Germline-derived CDR1 and CDR2 are WNHNN and SYGVQD (reference sequence). In DNA form, the CDR3 reads TGCGCCAGCAGTGTCGGGGAAGCGGGGGAAAACGGGGAGCTGTTTTTT. It specifies CASSVGEAGENGELFF.

The chain has TRBV30 and TRBJ1-3; D gene ambiguous. With 3 bases removed from V and 0 bases from J, the gap between germline ends came to 12 bases. From germline, CDR1 is GTSNPN and CDR2 SVGIG (reference sequence). This CDR3 comprises 15 residues. CDR3 sequence: CAWSIDGSSGNTIYF. CDR3 DNA: TGTGCCTGGAGCATTGACGGGAGCTCTGGAAACACCATATATTTT.

The chain is built from TRBV6-5 and TRBJ1-2; D not resolved. Deletions cut 11 bases from V and 6 bases from J, with 19 bases between. The germline V gene encodes CDR1 MNHEY and CDR2 SVGAGI. CDR3 length: 13 residues. The CDR3 region has the DNA TGTGCCGCACGAACAACGGGAATCGATGGCTACACCTTC. Protein sequence: CAARTTGIDGYTF.

J is TRBJ1-2 and V is TRBV5-4; weak D call: TRBD1 (5 bases). Trimming took 2 bases from V and 6 from J, leaving 17 bases between them. CDR3 length: 15 residues. Germline-derived CDR1 and CDR2 are SGHNT and YYREEE (reference sequence). CDR3 sequence (DNA): TGTGCCAGCAGCTTCCCCGGGGGGGGTAGCGATGGCTACACCTTC. Protein product: CASSFPGGGSDGYTF.

This sequence joins TRBV19 and TRBJ2-7; D perhaps matches TRBD1 (6 bases). This CDR3 is 15 amino acids long. V was clipped by 6 bases and J by 1 base, with 16 bases between them. Germline lookup yields CDR1 LNHDA and CDR2 SQIVND (reference sequence). This CDR3 reads CASSQPGQLSYEQYF. The CDR3 bases are TGTGCCAGTAGCCAACCGGGACAACTATCCTACGAGCAGTACTTC.

This chain connects TRBV10-3 to TRBJ2-7; possibly TRBD2 for D (7 bases). The CDR3 has 11 amino acids. The germline gives CDR1 ENHRY, CDR2 SYGVKD. The V end lost 8 bases, the J end lost 13 bases, and 18 bases lay between the germline ends. In nucleotides, the CDR3 is TGTGCCATCTCGAAGGGGGGGCACCAATACTTC. Translated, it gives CAISKGGHQYF.

This chain uses TRBV11-3 with TRBJ2-7, with 10 positions matching TRBD1. With V trimmed by 4 bases and J by 2 bases, 11 bases remained unmatched. The CDR3 has 17 residues. Germline V gene sequence: CDR1 SGHNT, CDR2 YENEEA. CDR3 bases: TGTGCCAGCAGCTCCCTCCCAGGGACAGGGGAAACCTACGAGCAGTACTTC. Its protein is CASSSLPGTGETYEQYF.

The chain has TRBV9 and TRBJ1-1; 9 nucleotides line up with TRBD1. The length of the CDR3 is 15 residues. With V trimmed by 4 bases and J by 4 bases, 8 bases remained unmatched. Germline values: CDR1 SGDLS, CDR2 YYNGEE. The CDR3 DNA reads TGTGCCAGCAGCACATCCGGGACAGGGATCACTGAAGCTTTCTTT. Residues: CASSTSGTGITEAFF.

This chain's CDR3 is CAISDRVNIGEAFF. In DNA form, the CDR3 reads TGTGCCATCAGTGACAGGGTCAATATCGGTGAAGCTTTCTTT. The chain uses TRBV10-3 and TRBJ1-1; weak D call: TRBD1 (5 bases). The V gene's germline CDR1 is ENHRY and CDR2 SYGVKD. The V end lost 3 bases, the J end lost 7 bases, and 15 bases lay between the germline ends. CDR3 length equals 14 residues.

The chain recombines TRBV6-1 with TRBJ2-5, with TRBD2 identical over 9 bases. With 4 bases clipped from V and 2 bases from J, the junction kept 5 bases outside the gene matches. CDR1 and CDR2 (germline): MNHNS, SASEGT. This CDR3 contains 15 residues. The CDR3 spells CASSGIAGEQETQYF. CDR3 nucleotide sequence: TGTGCCAGCAGTGGTATAGCGGGGGAACAAGAGACCCAGTACTTC.

V is TRBV28 and J is TRBJ1-5; D not certain. CDR1 is MDHEN, CDR2 SYDVKM, per germline. V lost 6 bases and J lost 3, with 12 bases in between. The CDR3 sequence is 14 residues long. Here the CDR3 DNA reads TGTGCCAGCAGCTCCAGGCCGTACAATCAGCCCCAGCATTTT. Its translation: CASSSRPYNQPQHF. The full variable domain, its missing parts supplied by reference TRBV28 and TRBJ1-5, is DVKVTQSSRYLVKRTGEKVFLECVQDMDHENMFWYRQDPGLGLRLIYFSYDVKMKEKGDIPEGYSVSREKKERFSLILESASTNQTSMYLCASSSRPYNQPQHFGDGTRLSIL.

The chain uses TRBV11-2 and TRBJ1-5; D remains ambiguous. CDR3 length: 13 amino acids. Germline CDR1 SGHAT, CDR2 FQNNGV. Trimming left V 0 bases short and J 4 bases short, with 4 bases between. CDR3 DNA sequence: TGTGCCAGCAGCTTAGACAGGAATCAGCCCCAGCATTTT. Translated, it gives CASSLDRNQPQHF.

As concerns this clone: An end of the junction differs from the germline gene, which may be a read error. This sequence joins TRBV6-1 and TRBJ2-7; 8 bases match TRBD2. The CDR3 runs 10 residues. Per germline, CDR1 MNHNS and CDR2 SASEGT. The CDR3: CASVRRGGLF. The DNA of the CDR3 is TGTGCCAGCGTCCGCCGGGGGGGCCTTTTC.

This chain uses TRBV6-1 with TRBJ2-5; D is undetermined. The germline V gene encodes CDR1 MNHNS and CDR2 SASEGT. Between the trimmed V and J ends, which lost 8 bases and 1 base, there was a span of 17 bases. The CDR3 is 15 amino acids. CDR3 nucleotides: TGTGCCAGCGCTTCCCCCGTGGAGCCCCAAGAGACCCAGTACTTC. This sequence encodes CASASPVEPQETQYF.

The V gene is TRBV28, the J gene TRBJ2-3; TRBD1 is a possible D gene (6 bases). Trimming left V 6 bases short and J 2 bases short, with 12 bases between. The germline V gene encodes CDR1 MDHEN and CDR2 SYDVKM. The CDR3 totals 14 residues. CDR3 loop: CASSLGHYTDTQYF. For the CDR3, the DNA is TGTGCCAGCAGCCTGGGACACTACACAGATACGCAGTATTTT.

The V gene is TRBV5-1, the J gene TRBJ2-1; the match to TRBD2 covers 12 bases. The CDR3 covers 15 residues. The germline V gene has CDR1 SGHRS and CDR2 YFSETQ. V lost 3 bases to trimming and J lost 3 bases; unmatched junction nucleotides: 1. The CDR3 nucleotides read TGCGCCAGCAGCTGGACTAGCGGGGACTACAATGAGCAGTTCTTC. It encodes CASSWTSGDYNEQFF.

The V gene is TRBV7-9, the J gene TRBJ2-2, with D unresolved. CDR3 length: 14 residues. V lost 1 base and J lost 4, with 7 bases in between. Germline loops: CDR1 SEHNR, CDR2 FQNEAQ (reference sequence). Here the CDR3 reads CASSLGISTGELFF. CDR3 in DNA: TGTGCCAGCAGCTTAGGTATCTCCACCGGGGAGCTGTTTTTT.

This rearrangement joins TRBV4-1 to TRBJ2-7; D remains ambiguous. Germline V gene sequence: CDR1 MGHRA, CDR2 YSYEKL. This CDR3 region has 15 residues. Trimming shortened V by 0 bases and J by 5 bases, and 14 bases separated the two germline ends. CDR3: CASSQDHRVVNEQYF. The CDR3 bases are TGCGCCAGCAGCCAAGATCACCGGGTGGTCAACGAGCAGTACTTC.

This sequence joins TRBV2 and TRBJ2-7, with 11 bases identical to TRBD1. This CDR3 is built from 14 residues. V gave up 6 bases and J gave up 5 bases; unmatched junction bases: 6. In germline, CDR1 is SNHLY, CDR2 FYNNEI. This chain's CDR3 is CASRDRGRFHEQYF. The CDR3 DNA sequence: TGTGCCAGCAGGGACAGGGGGCGCTTCCACGAGCAGTACTTC.

CDR3 in amino acids: CASSLVSGTNEKLFF. The CDR3 DNA follows: TGCGCCAGCAGCTTGGTGTCGGGAACTAATGAAAAACTGTTTTTT. The chain links TRBV5-1 to TRBJ1-4, with D uncertain. CDR3 size: 15 residues. Between the trimmed V and J ends, which lost 0 bases and 1 base, there was a span of 7 bases. The V gene's germline CDR1 is SGHRS and CDR2 YFSETQ.

V gene TRBV4-2 combines with J gene TRBJ2-5; 8 positions match TRBD2. Germline V gene sequence: CDR1 LGHNA, CDR2 YNFKEQ. Trimming cost V 3 bases and J 4 bases; bases outside gene matches: 10. This CDR3 is 16 amino acids long. In DNA, the CDR3 is TGTGCCAGCAGCCAGAATAGCGGGGTCCCGGCAGAGACCCAGTACTTC. It encodes CASSQNSGVPAETQYF.

The chain joins TRBV5-1 to TRBJ2-7; TRBD1 matches 10 bases. The CDR3 consists of 16 residues. CDR1 and CDR2 (germline): SGHRS, YFSETQ. The V gene end was trimmed by 1 base and the J gene end by 2 bases; junction bases not matched to a gene: 6. Written as DNA, the CDR3 is TGCGCCAGCAGCTTGCCTAGTGGGACAGGGGCCTACGAGCAGTACTTC. As protein: CASSLPSGTGAYEQYF.

For the CDR3, the DNA is TGTGCCAGCAGGGAGAGCAATCAGCCCCAGCATTTT. Its translation is CASRESNQPQHF. The rearrangement uses TRBV6-1 and TRBJ1-5; D not certain. V shed 6 bases and J shed 1 base, with 4 bases lying between them. The CDR3 covers 12 residues. CDR1 and CDR2 from the germline V gene are MNHNS and SASEGT.

V and J are TRBV28 and TRBJ1-5, with 7 bases lining up with TRBD1. Germline-derived CDR1 and CDR2 are MDHEN and SYDVKM. J gave up 7 bases and V 8 bases, and 14 bases lay outside the gene matches. CDR3 length: 15 residues. The CDR3 protein is CASSPYRGGSQPQHF. DNA of the CDR3: TGTGCCAGCTCCCCATACAGGGGAGGCAGCCAGCCCCAGCATTTT.

This chain joins TRBV6-4 and TRBJ2-7; TRBD2 agrees at 7 bases. The CDR3 consists of 14 residues. Germline lookup yields CDR1 MRHNA and CDR2 SNTAGT. V shed 6 bases and J 0 bases; nucleotides not matched to a gene: 5. The CDR3 DNA sequence: TGTGCCAGCAGCACTAGCGCCAACTCCTACGAGCAGTACTTC. Its translation: CASSTSANSYEQYF.

The rearrangement links TRBV4-2 to TRBJ1-1, with D maybe TRBD1 (5 bases). This CDR3 spans 18 amino acids. V was cut by 1 base and J by 4 bases, with 22 bases left in between. Looked up from germline, CDR1 is LGHNA and CDR2 is YNFKEQ. Here the CDR3 DNA reads TGTGCCAGCAGCCAAGGAGGGGCAACGGGGGGAGATGGCACTGAAGCTTTCTTT. This sequence encodes CASSQGGATGGDGTEAFF.

The chain carries TRBV6-1 and TRBJ1-4; TRBD1 aligns across 7 bases. CDR3 length: 14 amino acids. J gave up 3 bases and V 6 bases, and 4 bases lay outside the gene matches. Germline V gene lookup returns CDR1 MNHNS and CDR2 SASEGT. The chain's CDR3 is CASSLTGSNEKLFF. The CDR3 coding sequence is TGTGCCAGCAGCTTGACAGGGTCTAATGAAAAACTGTTTTTT.